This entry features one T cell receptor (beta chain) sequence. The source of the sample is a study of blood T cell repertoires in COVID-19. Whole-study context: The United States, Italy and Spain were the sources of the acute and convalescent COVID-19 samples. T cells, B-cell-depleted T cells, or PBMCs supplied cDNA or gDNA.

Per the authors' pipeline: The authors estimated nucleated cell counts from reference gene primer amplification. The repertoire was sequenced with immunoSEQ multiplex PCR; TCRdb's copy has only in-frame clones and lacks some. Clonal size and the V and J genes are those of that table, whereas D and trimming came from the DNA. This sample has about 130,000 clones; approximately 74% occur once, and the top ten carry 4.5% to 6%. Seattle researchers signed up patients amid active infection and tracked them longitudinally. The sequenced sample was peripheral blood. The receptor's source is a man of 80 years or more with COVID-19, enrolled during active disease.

CDR3 residues: CASSYQSVPSYEQYF. Written as DNA, the CDR3 is TGTGCCAGCAGTTACCAATCAGTCCCCTCCTACGAGCAGTACTTC. This chain joins TRBV6-5 and TRBJ2-7; D gene uncertain. V lost 2 bases and J 0 bases, leaving 11 bases between the germline ends. The CDR3 is 15 amino acids. Germline lookup yields CDR1 MNHEY and CDR2 SVGAGI.